The rows below give T cell receptor beta chains drawn from one sample of a study of cytomegalovirus exposure and HLA in healthy donors. Sequencing was performed with immunoSEQ multiplex PCR; in TCRdb, only in-frame clones are kept and a portion is missing. Of 100,000 to 150,000 clones listed, over 9.5% are singletons. Sequenced material: PBMCs. The receptors stem from a woman aged 18-29 years in good health and CMV-seropositive. CDR3s include the opening cysteine and the closing phenylalanine or tryptophan. Fields, in order: D gene, V gene, clone size, J gene, CDR3 DNA, CDR3 protein. D genes are given only for firm matches. Only part of the rows carry a size: once, few, many, or a class if the clone is expanded.

.	TRBV6-1	.	TRBJ2-4	TGTGCCAGCAGTGAAGCACGTTGGTGGCGGGAAGACAAAAACATTCAGTACTTC	CASSEARWWREDKNIQYF
.	TRBV29-1	few	TRBJ2-6	TGCAGCGTTGCCGCGGGTTATGGGGCCAACGTCCTGACTTTC	CSVAAGYGANVLTF
.	TRBV27	few	TRBJ1-1	TGTGCCAGCAGTCAGACAGTGAACACTGAAGCTTTCTTT	CASSQTVNTEAFF
.	TRBV30	.	TRBJ2-5	TGTGCCTGGAATCTAGGACTCGAAGAGACCCAGTACTTC	CAWNLGLEETQYF
.	TRBV7-3	.	TRBJ2-5	TGTGCCAGCAGCTTAATGGACAGCAGTAGTGACCAGTACTTC	CASSLMDSSSDQYF
.	TRBV7-9	few	TRBJ2-3	TGTGCCAGCGCCCTACTAGCAGATACGCAGTATTTT	CASALLADTQYF
TRBD1	TRBV4-1	few	TRBJ1-2	TGCGCCAGCATGGGACAGGAGGCGGACTATGGCTACACCTTC	CASMGQEADYGYTF
TRBD1	TRBV9	few	TRBJ1-1	TGTGCCAGCAGCGTTCAACAGGGGACGAACACTGAAGCTTTCTTT	CASSVQQGTNTEAFF
TRBD1	TRBV30	.	TRBJ1-5	TGTGCCTCGTCGACAGGGGTCGGGAAGCCCCAGCATTTT	CASSTGVGKPQHF
TRBD1	TRBV28	.	TRBJ1-3	TGTGCCAGCAGTCCCCTTAATGGACAGGGGAAGTACACCATATATTTT	CASSPLNGQGKYTIYF
.	TRBV27	.	TRBJ2-1	TGTGCCAGCAGCCTTGATTTCGGCAATGAGCAGTTCTTC	CASSLDFGNEQFF
.	TRBV28	few	TRBJ2-5	TGTGCCAGCAGTTTATTTGGATCACAAGAGGCCCAGTACTTC	CASSLFGSQEAQYF
.	TRBV5-1	few	TRBJ2-1	TGCGCCAGCGCCGTTGCGCCTCACCTGGGAGGATCCTACAATGAGCAGTTCTTC	CASAVAPHLGGSYNEQFF
.	TRBV6-5	.	TRBJ2-1	TGTGCCAGCAGTCCAGGGGGGAATGAGCAGTTCTTC	CASSPGGNEQFF
TRBD1	TRBV7-6	few	TRBJ1-4	TGTGCCAGCAGGCAGGGACAGGGGTCTGAAAAACTGTTTTTT	CASRQGQGSEKLFF
.	TRBV18	.	TRBJ1-1	TGTGCCAGCTCACCAGGTGGGGCAATTGAAGCTTTCTTT	CASSPGGAIEAFF